This passage covers 13 T cell receptor beta chains from one sample sequenced in a study of cytomegalovirus exposure and HLA in healthy donors. PCR employed 60 Vbeta and 13 Jbeta primers. Sequenced by immunoSEQ multiplex PCR; TCRdb stores in-frame clones only, minus some. There are approximately 92,000 clones in the sample; about 70% occur only once, and approximately 9% lies in the top ten. Material for sequencing was PBMCs. Receptors originate from a man aged 60-69 years in good health and CMV-seronegative.

This clone was seen only once. The J gene is TRBJ2-7, the V gene TRBV5-6, with 13 bases lining up with TRBD2. The CDR3 spans 16 residues. Trimming at V came to 3 bases and at J to 7 bases, leaving 10 bases not matched to a gene. Germline V gene sequence: CDR1 SGHDT, CDR2 YYEEEE. The DNA of the CDR3 is TGTGCCAGCAGCTCCTGGAGGACTAGCGGGAGTCTTGAGCAGTACTTC. Translated: CASSSWRTSGSLEQYF.

This clone was seen just once. The chain recombines TRBV7-2 with TRBJ2-3; TRBD2 matches 10 bases. The V gene end was trimmed by 2 bases and the J gene end by 11 bases; junction bases not matched to a gene: 10. Germline assignment: CDR1 SGHTA and CDR2 FQGNSA. The CDR3 totals 15 residues. The CDR3 DNA sequence: TGTGCCAGCAGCTTACGCCTAGCGGGAGACGCAGAGCAGTATTTT. Encoded protein: CASSLRLAGDAEQYF.

The rearrangement uses TRBV28 and TRBJ1-2; D possibly corresponds to TRBD1 (5 bases). Germline CDR1 reads MDHEN; CDR2 reads SYDVKM. Trimming shortened V by 2 bases and J by 1 base, and 11 bases separated the two germline ends. This CDR3 has 15 amino acids. CDR3 residues: CASSLGGAFNYGYTF. The CDR3 DNA follows: TGTGCCAGCAGTTTAGGAGGGGCTTTTAACTATGGCTACACCTTC.

This rearrangement joins TRBV14 to TRBJ2-5; 11 bases line up with TRBD2. Germline CDR1 reads SGHDN; CDR2 reads FVKESK. The J segment lost 1 base and the V segment lost 5 bases, leaving 0 bases of the junction unmatched. The CDR3 totals 14 residues. CDR3 coding DNA: TGTGCCAGCAGCGGACTAGCGGGCCAAGAGACCCAGTACTTC. Protein product: CASSGLAGQETQYF.

This CDR3 reads CASSGGLADSGDTQYF. DNA of the CDR3: TGCGCCAGCAGTGGGGGACTAGCTGATTCGGGAGATACGCAGTATTTT. This chain connects TRBV10-1 to TRBJ2-3, with 9 bases that match TRBD2. CDR1 is WNHNN, CDR2 SYGVQD, per germline (reference sequence). V lost 4 bases to trimming and J lost 5 bases; unmatched junction nucleotides: 10. This CDR3 has 16 amino acids.

This rearrangement joins TRBV5-1 to TRBJ2-3, with 8 bases fitting TRBD2. V was pared by 4 bases and J by 0 bases, with 10 bases of the junction left unmatched. CDR3 length: 17 amino acids. Germline lookup yields CDR1 SGHRS and CDR2 YFSETQ. CDR3 amino acids: CASSLGPSGSSTDTQYF. CDR3 DNA sequence: TGCGCCAGCAGCCTCGGCCCTAGCGGGTCTAGCACAGATACGCAGTATTTT.

The V gene is TRBV28, the J gene TRBJ1-1; 7 positions match TRBD1. Trimming removed 5 bases from V and 7 bases from J; junction bases left unmatched: 7. The CDR3 covers 13 residues. Germline V lookup: CDR1 MDHEN, CDR2 SYDVKM. The CDR3 spells CASSQNHRGEAFF. CDR3 DNA: TGTGCCAGCAGTCAAAACCACAGGGGTGAAGCTTTCTTT.

This clone showed up just a few times. The chain carries TRBV5-8 and TRBJ2-4; D not resolved. Germline V gene sequence: CDR1 SGHTS, CDR2 YDEGEE. Trimming took 2 bases from V and 4 from J, leaving 10 bases between them. The CDR3 spans 14 residues. The CDR3 DNA is TGTGCCAGCAGCTTCCATCCCGGGAAAAACATTCAGTACTTC. It specifies CASSFHPGKNIQYF.

This clone was seen a handful of times. The chain is built from TRBV5-6 and TRBJ1-1; D may be TRBD1 (6 bases). The CDR3 length is 14 residues. The germline V gene encodes CDR1 SGHDT and CDR2 YYEEEE. V lost 0 bases and J 0 bases, leaving 6 bases between the germline ends. The CDR3 bases are TGTGCCAGCAGCTTGGACAGGGTGAACACTGAAGCTTTCTTT. Protein product: CASSLDRVNTEAFF.

The chain uses TRBV6-5 and TRBJ1-5; 10 bases agree with TRBD1. After removal of 5 bases from V and 2 bases from J, the junction contained 3 bases not matched to a gene. The germline V gene has CDR1 MNHEY and CDR2 SVGAGI. The CDR3 consists of 15 residues. CDR3 region: CASSTGQGGNQPQHF. As DNA, the CDR3 is TGTGCCAGCAGTACAGGACAGGGGGGCAATCAGCCCCAGCATTTT.

The chain is built from TRBV11-2 and TRBJ2-7, with D uncertain. V was trimmed by 2 bases and J by 2 bases, leaving 4 bases between them. The CDR3 runs to 12 residues. CDR1 and CDR2 (germline): SGHAT, FQNNGV. CDR3 in amino acids: CASSLSTYEQYF. Here the CDR3 DNA reads TGTGCCAGCAGCTTATCTACCTACGAGCAGTACTTC.

V is TRBV4-1 and J is TRBJ2-7; D unclear. This CDR3 has 15 residues. V lost 0 bases and J 0 bases, leaving 9 bases between the germline ends. CDR1 is MGHRA, CDR2 YSYEKL, per germline. The CDR3 region is CASSQEPRSSYEQYF. CDR3 DNA: TGCGCCAGCAGCCAAGAACCACGTAGCTCCTACGAGCAGTACTTC.

The rearrangement links TRBV6-5 to TRBJ1-1; TRBD1 agrees at 8 bases. Germline V gene data show CDR1 as MNHEY and CDR2 as SVGAGI. J was trimmed by 5 bases and V by 6 bases; bases with no gene match: 8. The length of the CDR3 is 14 residues. This CDR3 is CASRTGTGVTEAFF. Here the CDR3 DNA reads TGTGCCAGCAGAACCGGGACAGGAGTGACTGAAGCTTTCTTT.